This T cell receptor beta chain was retrieved from a study of blood T cell repertoires in COVID-19. Study background: From T cells, B-cell-depleted T cells, or PBMCs came the material, which was cDNA or gDNA.

Germline assignment: CDR1 LNHDA and CDR2 SQIVND (reference sequence). J was trimmed by 0 bases and V by 3 bases; bases with no gene match: 4. The CDR3 totals 15 residues. Authors' processing steps: Quantification of nucleated cells was approximated via reference gene primer amplification. TCRdb's table, derived via immunoSEQ multiplex PCR, lists solely in-frame clones and lacks some. Clone size and V and J calls were adopted from that table, with D and trimming inferred from the DNA. The sample contains 330,000 or so clones, 87% of which appear only once. Seattle-derived patients entered the study during active infection and were followed longitudinally.

V gene TRBV19 combines with J gene TRBJ1-1; 7 bases are a match to TRBD1. The sample comprised peripheral blood. The source is a man in his thirties or forties with COVID-19, enrolled during active disease. In DNA, the CDR3 is TGTGCCAGTAGTATCTTGGGACAGCTGAACACTGAAGCTTTCTTT. Translated, it gives CASSILGQLNTEAFF. The variable domain in full, with the rest retrieved from reference TRBV19 and TRBJ1-1, is DGGITQSPKYLFRKEGQNVTLSCEQNLNHDAMYWYRQDPGQGLRLIYYSQIVNDFQKGDIAEGYSVSREKKESFPLTVTSAQKNPTAFYLCASSILGQLNTEAFFGQGTRLTVV.